What follows is one TCR beta chain and its context. The sample originates from a study of blood T cell repertoires in COVID-19. At the level of the study: Samples came from the United States, Italy and Spain, spanning acute and convalescent COVID-19. T cells, B-cell-depleted T cells, or PBMCs supplied cDNA or gDNA.

Original analysis: Amplification from reference gene primers served as the basis for estimated nucleated cell counts. Data came from immunoSEQ multiplex PCR; TCRdb stores just in-frame clones and leaves some out. Clone size and the V and J calls come from that table; the DNA yielded D and trimming. The sample contains about 97,000 clones, approximately 84% of which appear only once. The sample comprised peripheral blood. The origin of this receptor is a man aged 65-85 years with acute or convalescent COVID-19.

DNA for the CDR3: TGTGCCAGCAGCTTAGTTGGGACAGGGGACAATGAGCAGTTCTTC. Protein sequence: CASSLVGTGDNEQFF. V gene TRBV11-3 combines with J gene TRBJ2-1, with 10 bases that match TRBD1. The CDR3 is made up of 15 amino acids. Germline CDR1 is SGHNT and CDR2 is YENEEA. The trim removed 1 base at V and 5 bases at J, leaving 2 bases unmatched. Complete variable domain (other parts from reference TRBV11-3 and TRBJ2-1): EAGVVQSPRYKIIEKKQPVAFWCNPISGHNTLYWYLQNLGQGPELLIRYENEEAVDDSQLPKDRFSAERLKGVDSTLKIQPAELGDSAVYLCASSLVGTGDNEQFFGPGTRLTVL.